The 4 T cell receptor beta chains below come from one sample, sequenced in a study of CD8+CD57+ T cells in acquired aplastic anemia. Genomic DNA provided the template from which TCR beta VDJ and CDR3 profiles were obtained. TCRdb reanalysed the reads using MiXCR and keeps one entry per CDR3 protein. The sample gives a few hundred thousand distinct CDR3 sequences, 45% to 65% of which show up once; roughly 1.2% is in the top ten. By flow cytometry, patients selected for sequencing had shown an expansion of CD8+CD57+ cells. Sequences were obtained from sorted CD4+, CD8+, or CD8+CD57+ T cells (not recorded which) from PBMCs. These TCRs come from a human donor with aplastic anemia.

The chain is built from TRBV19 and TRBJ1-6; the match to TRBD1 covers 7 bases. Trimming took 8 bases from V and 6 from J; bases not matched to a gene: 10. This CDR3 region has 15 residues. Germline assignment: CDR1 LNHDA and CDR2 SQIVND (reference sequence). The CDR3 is CASCPDTGVNSPLHF. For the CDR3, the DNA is TGTGCCAGTTGCCCTGACACAGGGGTTAATTCACCCCTCCACTTT. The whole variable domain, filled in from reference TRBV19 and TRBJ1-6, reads DGGITQSPKYLFRKEGQNVTLSCEQNLNHDAMYWYRQDPGQGLRLIYYSQIVNDFQKGDIAEGYSVSREKKESFPLTVTSAQKNPTAFYLCASCPDTGVNSPLHFGNGTRLTVT.

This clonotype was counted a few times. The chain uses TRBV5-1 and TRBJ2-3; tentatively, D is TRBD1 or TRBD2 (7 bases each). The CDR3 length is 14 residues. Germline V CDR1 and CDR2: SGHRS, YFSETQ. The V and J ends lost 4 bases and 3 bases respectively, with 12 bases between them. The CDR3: CASSAGGATDTQYF. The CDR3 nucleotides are TGCGCCAGCAGCGCAGGGGGGGCTACAGATACGCAGTATTTT. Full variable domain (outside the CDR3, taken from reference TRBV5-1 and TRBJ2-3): KAGVTQTPRYLIKTRGQQVTLSCSPISGHRSVSWYQQTPGQGLQFLFEYFSETQRNKGNFPGRFSGRQFSNSRSEMNVSTLELGDSALYLCASSAGGATDTQYFGPGTRLTVL.

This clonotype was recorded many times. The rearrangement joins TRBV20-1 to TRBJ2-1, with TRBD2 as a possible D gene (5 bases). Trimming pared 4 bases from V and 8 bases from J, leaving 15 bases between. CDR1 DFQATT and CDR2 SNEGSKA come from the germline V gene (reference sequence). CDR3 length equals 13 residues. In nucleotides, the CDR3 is TGCAGTGCTACTGGAACGTACGGGGATGAGCAGTTCTTC. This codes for CSATGTYGDEQFF.

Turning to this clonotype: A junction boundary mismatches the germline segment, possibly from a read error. CDR3 sequence: CAGSQDRGLQPQHF. The CDR3 DNA reads as TGTGCCGGCAGCCAGGACAGGGGCCTTCAGCCCCAGCATTTT. The chain employs TRBV7-8 and TRBJ1-5; 9 positions match TRBD1. This CDR3 has 14 residues. Germline CDR1 is SGHVS and CDR2 is FQNEAQ.